These 6 T cell receptor beta chains were all obtained from the same sample, sequenced in a study of PD-1 blockade in classical Hodgkin lymphoma. The repertoire was sequenced with immunoSEQ multiplex PCR; TCRdb's copy has only in-frame clones and lacks some. Of about 6,000 clones detected, about 79% appear once; the ten largest clones hold about 9.3%. Each patient relapsed following autologous stem cell transplantation, and prior brentuximab vedotin exposure differed. Thawed PBMCs supplied CD8+ T cells via magnetic negative selection. The sequences come from CD8+ T cells from blood, collected at baseline. These receptors were obtained from a human donor with classical Hodgkin lymphoma.

The V call is TRBV30, the J call TRBJ1-2, with D unresolved. CDR1 and CDR2 from the germline V gene are GTSNPN and SVGIG (reference sequence). The CDR3 consists of 16 residues. Between the trimmed V and J ends, which lost 2 bases and 3 bases, there was a span of 19 bases. CDR3 residues: CAWSHPPQVPYYGYTF. The CDR3 region has the DNA TGTGCCTGGAGTCACCCCCCCCAAGTCCCTTACTATGGCTACACCTTC.

This clone was recorded once. V is TRBV6-5 and J is TRBJ1-4; D may be TRBD1 (6 bases). The CDR3 spans 13 residues. The germline CDR1 and CDR2 sequences are MNHEY and SVGAGI. V dropped 2 bases and J dropped 8 bases, with 9 bases sitting between them. CDR3 sequence (DNA): TGTGCCAGCAGTTACGGGACAAGCGAAAAACTGTTTTTT. Its translation is CASSYGTSEKLFF.

The CDR3 region is CASSLGVGTGLEQYF. The CDR3 DNA reads as TGTGCCAGCAGCTTAGGCGTCGGGACAGGCCTCGAGCAGTACTTC. This chain uses TRBV7-9 with TRBJ2-7, with TRBD1 identical over 8 bases. This CDR3 is 15 amino acids long. From germline, CDR1 is SEHNR and CDR2 FQNEAQ (reference sequence). Trimming cost V 1 base and J 6 bases; bases outside gene matches: 8. The entire variable domain, with the rest obtained from reference TRBV7-9 and TRBJ2-7, is as follows: DTGVSQNPRHKITKRGQNVTFRCDPISEHNRLYWYRQTLGQGPEFLTYFQNEAQLEKSRLLSDRFSAERPKGSFSTLEIQRTEQGDSAMYLCASSLGVGTGLEQYFGPGTRLTVT.

This clone was recorded only once. CDR3 DNA sequence: TGTGCCAGCAGGGCCGGACAGGGGAATCAGCCCCAGCATTTT. Translated, it gives CASRAGQGNQPQHF. The rearrangement joins TRBV6-5 to TRBJ1-5, with 9 bases matching TRBD1. The V gene's germline CDR1 is MNHEY and CDR2 SVGAGI. The J segment lost 4 bases and the V segment lost 6 bases, leaving 4 bases of the junction unmatched. CDR3 length: 14 amino acids.

This rearrangement joins TRBV2 to TRBJ2-1; 7 positions match TRBD2. The CDR3 extends over 14 amino acids. Losses at the gene ends were 7 bases for V and 5 bases for J; bases not matched to a gene: 8. In germline, CDR1 is SNHLY, CDR2 FYNNEI. The chain's CDR3 is CASKGLDPNNEQFF. CDR3 in DNA: TGTGCCAGCAAAGGACTAGATCCCAACAATGAGCAGTTCTTC.

The sample holds a few counts of this clone. This rearrangement joins TRBV4-3 to TRBJ2-2; D gene uncertain. V was trimmed by 1 base and J by 3 bases, leaving 9 bases between them. Germline CDR1 is LGHNA and CDR2 is YSLEER. The CDR3 runs to 15 residues. CDR3 coding DNA: TGCGCCAGCAGCCAAGCCGGATACTACACCGGGGAGCTGTTTTTT. Translation gives CASSQAGYYTGELFF.